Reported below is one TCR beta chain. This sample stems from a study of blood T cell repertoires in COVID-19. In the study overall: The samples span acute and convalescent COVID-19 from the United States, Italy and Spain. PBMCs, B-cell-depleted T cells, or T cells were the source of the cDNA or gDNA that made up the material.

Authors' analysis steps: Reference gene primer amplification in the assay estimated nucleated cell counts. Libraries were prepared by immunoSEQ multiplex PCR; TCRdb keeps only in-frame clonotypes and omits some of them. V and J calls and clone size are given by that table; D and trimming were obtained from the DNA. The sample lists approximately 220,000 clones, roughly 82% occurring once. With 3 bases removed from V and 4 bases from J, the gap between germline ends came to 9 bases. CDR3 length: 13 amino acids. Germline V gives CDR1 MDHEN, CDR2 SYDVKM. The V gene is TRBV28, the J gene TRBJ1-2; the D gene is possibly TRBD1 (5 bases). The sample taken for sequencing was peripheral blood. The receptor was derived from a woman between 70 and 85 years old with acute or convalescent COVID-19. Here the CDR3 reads CASSFRGGYGYTF. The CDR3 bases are TGTGCCAGCAGTTTTAGGGGAGGCTATGGCTACACCTTC.